There are many counts of the clone carrying this TCR beta chain. The antigen is not known. This specimen belongs to a study of regulatory T cells in long-lasting Graves disease. Study results and limitations: Accuracy could have been hurt by small sample size. Under persistent disease, TRBV28, TRBJ1-2 and TRBJ2-5 were used preferentially. Lower TCR diversity was seen in persistent Graves' patients than in newly diagnosed ones.

The CDR3 is made up of 20 amino acids. V dropped 3 bases and J dropped 0; count of bases not matched to a gene: 16. Germline CDR1 and CDR2: MNHEY and SMNVEV (reference sequence). Investigators prepared the TCR beta libraries by applying iRepertoire HTBI primers and Arm-PCR of CDR3 regions. Each CDR3 protein is one row after TCRdb ran MiXCR on the multiplex PCR reads. Among a few hundred thousand distinct CDR3 sequences listed, under 25% were seen once. The time point was: persistent/refractory GD, antithyroid drugs over 5 years with positive TRAb. Generation of the TCR library employed RNA extracted from PBMCs. Patients came from an endocrinology department in Xi'an, China.

The clonotype was recovered from a female donor with Graves disease. Sequencing was performed on peripheral blood mononuclear cells (PBMCs), taken when the disease was refractory, from a patient treated with antithyroid drugs. The chain has TRBV27 and TRBJ2-7; 11 positions agree with TRBD2. The CDR3 bases are TGTGCCAGCAGTTTCCCCTATAACCTAGCGGGAGGCAGTAGCTCCTACGAGCAGTACTTC. Translation gives CASSFPYNLAGGSSSYEQYF.